This TCR beta chain was documented in a study of T-cell reconstitution after alpha-beta-depleted transplantation in children. V lost 4 bases to trimming and J lost 0 bases, with 16 bases between them. The germline V gene has CDR1 SGHRS and CDR2 YFSETQ. The CDR3 extends over 16 amino acids. This clonotype was counted a few times. Unique molecular identifiers were incorporated during preparation of the TCRbeta library. MiXCR, run by TCRdb on the PCR reads, gives a single entry per CDR3 protein. The sample has approximately 400,000 distinct CDR3 sequences; about a tenth are singletons. The sequencing used PBMCs from the stem cell graft donor, collected from the stem cell graft. The V gene is TRBV5-1, the J gene TRBJ1-1; the D is unclear. The clonotype comes from a human donor who donated a stem cell graft to a child with acute myeloid leukemia. CDR3 residues: CASSPSPSKLNTEAFF. DNA for the CDR3: TGCGCCAGCAGCCCTAGCCCCTCCAAGCTGAACACTGAAGCTTTCTTT.